This T cell receptor beta chain was captured in a study of shared clonotypes between healthy human individuals. Study in general: Donors had three CD4 naive, three CD4 memory, two CD8 naive and one CD8 memory plate apiece. Whole-study results and caveats: Only blood was sampled; tissue repertoires likely differ.

A remark on this clone: The antigen is undetermined.

Naive CD8 isolation took CD45RO-negative cells positively selected for CCR7 and excluded terminally differentiated effector memory CD45RA+ cells. All donors were healthy HIV-negative adults lacking recent acute infections or vaccinations. Caucasian adults residing in Nashville, Tennessee made up all the donors. Germline trimming cut 3 bases from V and 4 bases from J; bases unmatched to any gene: 9. The CDR3 totals 17 residues. Germline CDR1 reads MDHEN; CDR2 reads SYDVKM. Some clones are missing from TCRdb's copy, which holds only in-frame ones; the method was immunoSEQ multiplex PCR. The sample lists more than 2 million clones; roughly 93% were seen once.

The specimen was naive CD8+ T cells from PBMCs. The clonotype originates from a man aged 18 to 30 in good health. Some clones in this sample may be carry-over from other donors' samples. The chain is built from TRBV28 and TRBJ1-3, with 10 bases aligning to TRBD1. The CDR3 loop is CASSFVGQGSSGNTIYF. Here the CDR3 DNA reads TGTGCCAGCAGTTTTGTGGGACAGGGGAGTAGCGGAAACACCATATATTTT.